The 5 T cell receptor beta chains presented below share a single source sample, sequenced in a study of graft-versus-host responses after intestinal transplantation. Only in-frame clones appear in the TCRdb table, and some are missing; sequencing was by immunoSEQ multiplex PCR. This table holds 85,000 to 95,000 clones, around 93% found once. No cognate antigen is known for these TCRs. The starting material was unstimulated CD8+ T cells sorted from spleen or lymph node cells, obtained before intestinal transplant. These receptors all come from a human donor who received an intestinal transplant.

Details on this clone: The junction departs from germline at one end; a sequencing error may be responsible. The chain carries TRBV27 and TRBJ2-1, with TRBD1 matching 10 bases. Germline values: CDR1 MNHEY, CDR2 SMNVEV (reference sequence). The CDR3 is 13 residues long. The CDR3 nucleotides are TGTGCCAGCAGTCTATCCGGGACAGGGGTGCAGTTCTTC. Encoded protein: CASSLSGTGVQFF.

The gene calls are TRBV27 and TRBJ1-1; D call uncertain. The germline V and J ends were trimmed by 5 bases and 1 base, with 8 bases remaining between them. CDR1 is MNHEY and CDR2 is SMNVEV in the germline V gene (reference sequence). This CDR3 comprises 13 residues. CDR3 sequence: CASSHLRNTEAFF. CDR3 sequence (DNA): TGTGCCAGCAGTCACTTAAGGAACACTGAAGCTTTCTTT.

This chain joins TRBV5-4 and TRBJ2-2; tentative D call: TRBD1 (6 bases). This CDR3 comprises 14 residues. From germline, CDR1 is SGHNT and CDR2 YYREEE (reference sequence). The V and J ends lost 2 bases and 6 bases respectively, with 11 bases between them. The DNA for the CDR3 is TGTGCCAGCAGCTTAACAGGGAATGCCGGGGAGCTGTTTTTT. It translates to CASSLTGNAGELFF.

The chain uses TRBV2 and TRBJ2-7, with TRBD1 identical over 9 bases. There are 16 residues in the CDR3. J gave up 2 bases and V 4 bases, and 9 bases lay outside the gene matches. Per germline, CDR1 SNHLY and CDR2 FYNNEI. The CDR3 nucleotides read TGTGCCAGCAGTGCGTCCGGGACAGGGTTACCCTACGAGCAGTACTTC. It is translated as CASSASGTGLPYEQYF.

This rearrangement joins TRBV4-1 to TRBJ2-7; D perhaps matches TRBD1 (6 bases). The CDR3 sequence is 13 residues long. The germline gives CDR1 MGHRA, CDR2 YSYEKL. V lost 4 bases and J 2 bases, leaving 9 bases between the germline ends. The CDR3 coding sequence is TGCGCCAGCAGCCTCAGGGGAACCTACGAGCAGTACTTC. It encodes CASSLRGTYEQYF.